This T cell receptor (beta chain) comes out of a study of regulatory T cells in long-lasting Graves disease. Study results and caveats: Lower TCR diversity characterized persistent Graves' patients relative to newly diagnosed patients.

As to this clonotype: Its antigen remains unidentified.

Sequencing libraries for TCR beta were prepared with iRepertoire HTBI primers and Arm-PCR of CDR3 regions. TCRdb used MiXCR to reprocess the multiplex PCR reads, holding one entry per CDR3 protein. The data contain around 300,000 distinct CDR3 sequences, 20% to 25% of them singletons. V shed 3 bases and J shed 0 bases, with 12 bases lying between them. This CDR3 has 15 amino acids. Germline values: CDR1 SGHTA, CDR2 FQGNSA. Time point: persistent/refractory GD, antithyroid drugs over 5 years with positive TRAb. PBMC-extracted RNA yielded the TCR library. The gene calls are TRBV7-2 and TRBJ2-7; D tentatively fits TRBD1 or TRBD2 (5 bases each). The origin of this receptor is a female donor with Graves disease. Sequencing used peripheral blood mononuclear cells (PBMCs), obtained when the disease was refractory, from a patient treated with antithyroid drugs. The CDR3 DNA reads TGTGCCAGCAGCTTTGGGACCTCAAGCTCCTACGAGCAGTACTTC. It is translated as CASSFGTSSSYEQYF.